This T cell receptor beta chain emerged from a study of control samples from healthy donors and cancer patients. Produced via immunoSEQ multiplex PCR; TCRdb's table is partial and in-frame only. The data show 120,000 to 150,000 clones, more than 85% seen once. The receptor comes from a young man in good health. Sequencing was performed on blood.

The CDR3 region has the DNA TGTGCCAGCAGTACCCGGAGGGGCCGCACCGGGGAGCTGTTTTTT. This translates into CASSTRRGRTGELFF. The V call is TRBV6-2 or TRBV6-3, the J call TRBJ2-2, with D possibly being TRBD2 (6 bases). Germline V gene sequence: CDR1 MNHEY, CDR2 SVGEGT. V lost 5 bases to trimming and J lost 4 bases, with 14 bases between them. The CDR3 spans 15 residues.